The 14 T cell receptor beta chains presented below share a single source sample, sequenced in a study of human T cells and chemical hapten exposure. TCRdb reprocessed the RACE reads via MiXCR and lists one record per CDR3 protein. This table holds approximately 80,000 distinct CDR3 sequences, about 10% found once. Documented time point: patch test 1, 2 weeks after DPC sensitization. The treatment is: therapeutic diphenylcyclopropenone sensitization with weekly scalp DPC. The source material was whole blood, sampled in connection with sensitization to the hapten diphenylcyclopropenone (DPC). These receptor sequences come from a woman aged 45 to 65 with alopecia areata. Some clones in this sample may be carry-over from other donors' samples.

This clonotype has at least ten counts. The chain has TRBV7-2 and TRBJ2-1; 11 bases are shared with TRBD2. Trimming at V came to 3 bases and at J to 4 bases, leaving 2 bases not matched to a gene. Germline V lookup: CDR1 SGHTA, CDR2 FQGNSA. The CDR3 covers 15 residues. CDR3 amino acids: CASSFPSGGYNEQFF. The CDR3 DNA sequence: TGTGCCAGCAGCTTCCCTAGCGGGGGGTACAATGAGCAGTTCTTC.

This clonotype was detected ten times or more. The chain combines TRBV6-5 with TRBJ2-6; no definite D call. The CDR3 has 16 amino acids. Germline assignment: CDR1 MNHEY and CDR2 SVGAGI. With 6 bases removed from V and 0 bases from J, the gap between germline ends came to 12 bases. The CDR3 spells CASRRGSDSGANVLTF. CDR3 DNA sequence: TGTGCCAGCAGACGAGGATCTGACTCTGGGGCCAACGTCCTGACTTTC.

This clonotype was counted only a few times. The CDR3 sequence is CSAPSIAGLEQFF. The CDR3 DNA follows: TGCAGTGCCCCCTCCATAGCGGGGCTGGAGCAGTTCTTC. This rearrangement joins TRBV20-1 to TRBJ2-1, with 8 bases aligning to TRBD2. This CDR3 comprises 13 residues. The germline V gene has CDR1 DFQATT and CDR2 SNEGSKA (reference sequence). V dropped 6 bases and J dropped 10; count of bases not matched to a gene: 11.

This clonotype was detected only a few times. The V and J genes are TRBV20-1 and TRBJ2-4; perhaps TRBD1 as D (5 bases). Germline CDR1 and CDR2: DFQATT and SNEGSKA (reference sequence). Trimming took 6 bases from V and 4 from J, leaving 16 bases between them. This CDR3 contains 14 residues. CDR3 amino acids: CSAISDTSKNIQYF. The CDR3 DNA follows: TGCAGTGCCATCTCGGACACCTCGAAAAACATTCAGTACTTC.

This sequence joins TRBV20-1 and TRBJ2-1, with 8 bases aligning to TRBD2. The CDR3 runs 11 residues. Trimming at V came to 6 bases and at J to 5 bases, leaving 0 bases not matched to a gene. Germline CDR1 reads DFQATT; CDR2 reads SNEGSKA (reference sequence). The CDR3 is CSARGDNEQFF. The CDR3 DNA is TGCAGTGCGCGGGGGGACAATGAGCAGTTCTTC.

There are many counts of this clonotype. The CDR3 spells CASSPPLAGTDTQYF. As DNA, the CDR3 is TGTGCCAGCTCACCCCCCTTAGCGGGCACAGATACGCAGTATTTT. The chain carries TRBV18 and TRBJ2-3, with D possibly TRBD2 on 6 matching bases. The length of the CDR3 is 15 residues. Between the trimmed V and J ends, which lost 3 bases and 1 base, there was a span of 11 bases. Germline V gives CDR1 KGHSH, CDR2 LQKENI.

This clonotype was found many times. The chain recombines TRBV2 with TRBJ1-2; 7 bases align to TRBD1. This CDR3 is built from 13 residues. Germline-derived CDR1 and CDR2 are SNHLY and FYNNEI. J gave up 5 bases and V 7 bases, and 7 bases lay outside the gene matches. The CDR3 is CASITGQEYGYTF. The CDR3 DNA is TGTGCCAGCATAACAGGACAGGAATATGGCTACACCTTC.

As concerns this clonotype: One base away lies a much larger clone, so this may be a sequencing read error. V gene TRBV29-1 combines with J gene TRBJ1-2; 12 positions agree with TRBD1. V lost 6 bases, J lost 6 bases, and 11 bases stayed unmatched. Germline lookup yields CDR1 SQVTM and CDR2 ANQGSEA. The CDR3 is 15 amino acids. CDR3 in DNA: TGCAGCGTCTTCTCGGGGACAGGGGGCAGGGATGGCTACACCTTC. This encodes CSVFSGTGGRDGYTF.

This clonotype was detected many times. No DNA is shown, since the ends of the CDR3 on it are uncertain; the CDR3 is the one TCRdb lists. J is TRBJ2-5 and V is TRBV12-3 or TRBV12-4. The CDR3 adds up to 11 amino acids, both ends counted. The CDR3 is CASSSSGTQYF.

As to this clonotype: One junction end does not reproduce the germline sequence, and a read error may be involved. The chain has TRBV7-9 and TRBJ1-1, with D possibly TRBD1 on 5 matching bases. The CDR3 has 10 amino acids. CDR1 is SEHNR, CDR2 FQNEAQ, per germline (reference sequence). The CDR3 DNA reads as TGTGCCAGCAGCTTGGACACGCCGATCTTT. Translating it yields CASSLDTPIF.

This clonotype was counted only a few times. The J gene is TRBJ2-1, the V gene TRBV11-2, with a weak D call TRBD2 (5 bases). Germline V gene lookup returns CDR1 SGHAT and CDR2 FQNNGV. Trimming took off 1 base at V and 2 bases at J, with 9 bases between the two ends. The CDR3 contains 15 residues. This chain's CDR3 is CASSLVRGPYNEQFF. The DNA of the CDR3 is TGTGCCAGCAGCTTAGTAAGAGGGCCCTACAATGAGCAGTTCTTC.

This clonotype was counted at least ten times. The chain links TRBV6-5 to TRBJ2-1; 8 bases are a match to TRBD2. This CDR3 contains 12 residues. Germline CDR1 MNHEY, CDR2 SVGAGI. Trimming took 2 bases from V and 10 from J; bases not matched to a gene: 1. The CDR3, as DNA: TGTGCCAGCAGTTACCGGGGGGGCGAGCAGTTCTTC. Its protein product is CASSYRGGEQFF.

This clonotype has a single count. The CDR3 sequence: CASSKAGEGNQPQYF. CDR3 nucleotide sequence: TGTGCCAGCAGCAAGGCAGGGGAGGGCAATCAGCCCCAGTATTTT. The J gene is TRBJ1-5, the V gene TRBV27; D possibly corresponds to TRBD2 (7 bases). The end of the DNA aligns better with TRBJ2-3, so the J call may be wrong. CDR3 size: 15 residues. The V gene's germline CDR1 is MNHEY and CDR2 SMNVEV (reference sequence).

This clonotype was counted a few times. The chain combines TRBV2 with TRBJ1-2, with unresolved D. The V end lost 11 bases, the J end lost 8 bases, and 15 bases lay between the germline ends. Per germline, CDR1 SNHLY and CDR2 FYNNEI. This CDR3 spans 11 amino acids. CDR3 in DNA: TGTGCCGATCACGGTCGGGAGGGCTACACCTTC. Translated: CADHGREGYTF. Full variable domain (remainder filled in from reference TRBV2 and TRBJ1-2): EPEVTQTPSHQVTQMGQEVILRCVPISNHLYFYWYRQILGQKVEFLVSFYNNEISEKSEIFDDQFSVERPDGSNFTLKIRSTKLEDSAMYFCADHGREGYTFGSGTRLTVV.